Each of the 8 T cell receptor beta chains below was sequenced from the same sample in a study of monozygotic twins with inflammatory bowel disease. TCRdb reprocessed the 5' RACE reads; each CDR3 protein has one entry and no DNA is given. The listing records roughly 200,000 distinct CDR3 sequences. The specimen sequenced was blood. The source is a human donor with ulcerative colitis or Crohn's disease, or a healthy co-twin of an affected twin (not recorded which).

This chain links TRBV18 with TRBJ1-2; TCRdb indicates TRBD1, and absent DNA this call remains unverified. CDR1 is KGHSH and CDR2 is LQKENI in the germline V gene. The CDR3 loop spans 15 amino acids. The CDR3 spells CASSPPAGGGYGYTF.

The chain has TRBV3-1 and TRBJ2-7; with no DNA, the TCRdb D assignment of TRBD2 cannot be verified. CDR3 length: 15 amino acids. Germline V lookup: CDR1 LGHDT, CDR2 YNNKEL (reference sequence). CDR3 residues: CASSSTRDGGYEQYF.

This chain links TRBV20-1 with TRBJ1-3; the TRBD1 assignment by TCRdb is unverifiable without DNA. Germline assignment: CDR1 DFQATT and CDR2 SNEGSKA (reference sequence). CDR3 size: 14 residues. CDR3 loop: CSVRISGGGNTIYF.

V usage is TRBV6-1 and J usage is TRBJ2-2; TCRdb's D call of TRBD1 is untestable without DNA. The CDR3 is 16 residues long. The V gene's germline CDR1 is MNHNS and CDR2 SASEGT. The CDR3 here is CASSLTGGLNTGELFF.

CDR3 protein: CASSLKFGTGPYNEQFF. V usage is TRBV7-2 and J usage is TRBJ2-1; TCRdb's D call, TRBD1, is unchecked because there is no DNA. The CDR3 loop spans 17 amino acids. Germline V gene lookup returns CDR1 SGHTA and CDR2 FQGNSA.

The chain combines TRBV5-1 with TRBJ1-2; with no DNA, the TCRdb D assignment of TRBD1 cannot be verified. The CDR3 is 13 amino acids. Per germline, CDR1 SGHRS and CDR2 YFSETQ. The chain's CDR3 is CASSPTGDYGYTF.

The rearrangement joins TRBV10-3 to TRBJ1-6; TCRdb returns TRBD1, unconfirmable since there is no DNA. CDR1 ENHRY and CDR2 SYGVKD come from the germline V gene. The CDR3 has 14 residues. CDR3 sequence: CAISAQGAFSPLHF.

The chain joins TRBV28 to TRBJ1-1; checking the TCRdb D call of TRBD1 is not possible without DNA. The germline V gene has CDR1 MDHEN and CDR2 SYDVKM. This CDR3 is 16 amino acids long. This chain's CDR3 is CASSLRREGGNTEAFF.